This T cell receptor beta chain was identified in a study of beta chain features in type 1 diabetes. It was one heparinised blood draw, averaging around 120 mL, that each donor gave. Sequenced material consisted of expressed TCRB transcripts (all of the isolated RNA was reverse transcribed). Around 4 million reads per sample were averaged for naive, central memory and regulatory samples. The method was immunoSEQ multiplex PCR; TCRdb's version includes in-frame clones alone and lacks a portion of them. This sample has around 500,000 clones; roughly 11% occur once, and the top ten carry roughly 0.046%. This CDR3 is built from 13 residues. Trimming stripped 3 bases from V and 1 base from J, with 9 bases between. Germline V gene sequence: CDR1 SQVTM, CDR2 ANQGSEA. This clone was counted between two and nine times.

The chain has TRBV29-1 and TRBJ1-1, with D unresolved. Sequenced: naive CD4+ T cells from blood. This clonotype was sampled from a woman aged 18-35 years in good health. The CDR3 loop is CSVDRQQNTEAFF. The CDR3 DNA follows: TGCAGCGTTGATCGGCAGCAGAACACTGAAGCTTTCTTT.